This T cell receptor (beta chain) was documented in a study of control samples from healthy donors and cancer patients. Produced via immunoSEQ multiplex PCR; TCRdb's table is partial and in-frame only. The table lists about 150,000 clones, about 94% of them singletons. The V gene's germline CDR1 is GTSNPN and CDR2 SVGIG (reference sequence). V was pared by 2 bases and J by 6 bases, with 13 bases between. The CDR3 contains 13 residues. The TCR was taken from a man aged 40-49 years in good health. V usage is TRBV30 and J usage is TRBJ1-1; a weak D match, TRBD1 (5 bases). What was sequenced was blood. The CDR3 here is CAWSRGSGSEAFF. The DNA for the CDR3 is TGTGCCTGGAGTCGGGGGTCGGGATCTGAAGCTTTCTTT.